These T cell receptor beta chains were read from a single sample in a study of blood T cell repertoires in COVID-19. Using immunoSEQ multiplex PCR, the repertoire was profiled, and TCRdb retains in-frame clones only, with some absent. The sample holds about 240,000 clones, approximately 80% seen once. The sequenced material came from peripheral blood. These receptors were taken from a young man who had recovered from COVID-19. Both conserved end residues are part of each CDR3. A D gene is named only where the DNA matches it firmly. The size field is filled for only some rows; it gives once, few, many or a size class.

CDR3 length	V gene	J gene	D gene	clone size	CDR3 DNA	CDR3 protein
14	TRBV5-4	TRBJ2-5	.	.	TGTGCCAGCAGCCCGGGGAGCTCCCAAGAGACCCAGTACTTC	CASSPGSSQETQYF
15	TRBV19	TRBJ2-2	.	once	TGTGCCAGTACCTGGGGGGGCGGGAACACCGGGGAGCTGTTTTTT	CASTWGGGNTGELFF
13	TRBV11-2	TRBJ2-5	.	.	TGTGCCAGCAGCTTACAACTCAAGGAGACCCAGTACTTC	CASSLQLKETQYF
18	TRBV7-2	TRBJ2-3	TRBD2	.	TGTGCCAGCAGCTTAGGCCCCGGGGGGGCTTTTGGCACAGATACGCAGTATTTT	CASSLGPGGAFGTDTQYF
16	TRBV4-2	TRBJ2-2	TRBD1	.	TGTGCCAGCAGCCTCCGGGACAGGGGGTTTATGGGGGAGCTGTTTTTT	CASSLRDRGFMGELFF
18	TRBV2	TRBJ2-6	.	.	TGTGCCAGCAGTGAATGGGGCAGGGCATTCGCTGGGGCCAACGTCCTGACTTTC	CASSEWGRAFAGANVLTF
17	TRBV7-9	TRBJ1-4	TRBD1	.	TGTGCCAGCAGCTTACCTAGAAGGACAGGTCAGGATGAAAAACTGTTTTTT	CASSLPRRTGQDEKLFF
16	TRBV10-2	TRBJ2-2	.	.	TGCGCCAGCAGTGATCGTTACAGGAAGAACACCGGGGAGCTGTTTTTT	CASSDRYRKNTGELFF
15	TRBV2	TRBJ1-6	TRBD1	.	TGTGCCAGCAAATACCAGGGGGTCAGTAATTCACCCCTCCACTTT	CASKYQGVSNSPLHF
15	TRBV10-1	TRBJ2-5	TRBD2	.	TGCGCCAGCAGTGAGTTGCGGGGGGGCCAAGAGACCCAGTACTTC	CASSELRGGQETQYF
15	TRBV18	TRBJ1-1	TRBD1	.	TGTGCCAGCTCATTCTCCCAGGGACAGGGGACTGAAGCTTTCTTT	CASSFSQGQGTEAFF
14	TRBV14	TRBJ2-7	.	.	TGTGCCAGCAGCCAAGAGGGGCTCGTGTGGGAGCAGTACTTC	CASSQEGLVWEQYF
15	TRBV5-1	TRBJ1-3	TRBD1	.	TGCGCCAGCAGCTTGGGGACAGGGAGGGGAAACACCATATATTTT	CASSLGTGRGNTIYF
14	TRBV27	TRBJ1-2	.	.	TGTGCCAGCAGTAGGCGGGCCGCTAACTATGGCTACACCTTC	CASSRRAANYGYTF
13	TRBV9	TRBJ1-2	.	.	TGTGCCAGCAGCGTAGAAGGGTGGACAGGCTACACCTTC	CASSVEGWTGYTF
14	TRBV6-4	TRBJ2-3	TRBD2	.	TGTGCCAGCAGTGAAAGCGGGGGGGCAGATACGCAGTATTTT	CASSESGGADTQYF
13	TRBV2	TRBJ1-5	.	.	TGTGCCAGCGGGCAGGAGGGCAATCAGCCCCAGCATTTT	CASGQEGNQPQHF
13	TRBV28	TRBJ1-2	.	once	TGTGCCAGCAGTTTACTAACAGGGAATGGCTACACCTTC	CASSLLTGNGYTF
15	TRBV5-1	TRBJ1-4	TRBD1	.	TGCGCCAGCAGCATGCAGGGGGCCGTTAATGAAAAACTGTTTTTT	CASSMQGAVNEKLFF
17	TRBV7-2	TRBJ2-1	.	once	TGTGCCAGCAGCCCTCGGAGCGGAGACCTACCCAACAATGAGCAGTTCTTC	CASSPRSGDLPNNEQFF
14	TRBV28	TRBJ1-3	TRBD1	.	TGTGCCAGCAGTTTAGGACAGGGTGGAAACACCATATATTTT	CASSLGQGGNTIYF
16	TRBV28	TRBJ1-1	.	.	TGTGCCAGCAGTTTATGGACAGGAACTATGAACACTGAAGCTTTCTTT	CASSLWTGTMNTEAFF
13	TRBV18	TRBJ2-3	.	.	TGTGCCAGCTCACTCCTTAGCACAGATACGCAGTATTTT	CASSLLSTDTQYF
18	TRBV11-2	TRBJ2-2	.	few	TGTGCCAGCAGCCGATCTCCTCCCACAGTTACCAACACCGGGGAGCTGTTTTTT	CASSRSPPTVTNTGELFF
13	TRBV5-1	TRBJ2-1	.	.	TGCGCCAGCAGCTTGCTCACCGGGAATGAGCAGTTCTTC	CASSLLTGNEQFF
13	TRBV10-1	TRBJ1-2	.	.	TGCGCCAGCAGTGAGTCCGCTAACTATGGCTACACCTTC	CASSESANYGYTF
15	TRBV7-8	TRBJ1-2	TRBD1	.	TGTGCCAGCAGCTTATCAGTACAGGGGAACTATGGCTACACCTTC	CASSLSVQGNYGYTF
12	TRBV3-1/TRBV3-2	TRBJ2-3	.	.	TGTGCCAGCAGCGATAGTACAGATACGCAGTATTTT	CASSDSTDTQYF
12	TRBV12-3/TRBV12-4	TRBJ2-5	.	.	TGTGCCAGCAGTCGACAACAAGAGACCCAGTACTTC	CASSRQQETQYF
14	TRBV5-6	TRBJ1-1	TRBD1	.	TGTGCCAGCAGCAAAGACAGGGTAGATCTAGAAGCTTTCTTT	CASSKDRVDLEAFF
17	TRBV18	TRBJ2-1	TRBD2	.	TGTGCCAGCTCACCGCGACTAGCGGGGGGTTACTACAATGAGCAGTTCTTC	CASSPRLAGGYYNEQFF
16	TRBV27	TRBJ1-2	TRBD1	once	TGTGCCAGCAGTTTAAAAGGGACAGGGGCTAACTATGGCTACACCTTC	CASSLKGTGANYGYTF
14	TRBV5-1	TRBJ1-5	TRBD1	.	TGCGCCAGCAGCCCGACAGGGGACAATCAGCCCCAGCATTTT	CASSPTGDNQPQHF
17	TRBV6-1	TRBJ1-1	.	.	TGTGCCAGCAGTGACCCAGGACACCTACTTACGGGCACTGAAGCTTTCTTT	CASSDPGHLLTGTEAFF
15	TRBV6-5	TRBJ1-2	TRBD1	.	TGTGCCAGCAGTCTTCGAAGACAGGGGGGGTACGGCTACACCTTC	CASSLRRQGGYGYTF
15	TRBV3-1/TRBV3-2	TRBJ1-5	.	.	TGTGCCAGCAGCCAAGGTATTGTTAGCAATCAGCCCCAGCATTTT	CASSQGIVSNQPQHF
15	TRBV18	TRBJ1-6	TRBD1	.	TGTGCCAGCTCACGACGGGACAGTACTAATTCACCCCTCCACTTT	CASSRRDSTNSPLHF
14	TRBV7-2	TRBJ2-3	.	.	TGTGCCAGCAGCTTAGTTTTAAACACAGATACGCAGTATTTT	CASSLVLNTDTQYF
14	TRBV5-1	TRBJ2-1	.	.	TGCGCCAGCAGCTTGACGCTCCCCGGGAATGAGCAGTTCTTC	CASSLTLPGNEQFF
12	TRBV28	TRBJ1-1	.	once	TGTGCCAGCTCCAAAGGGACACTTGAAGCTTTCTTT	CASSKGTLEAFF
15	TRBV5-1	TRBJ1-1	.	.	TGCGCCAGCAGCTTGGTGGCAGGGTCGCGAACTGAAGCTTTCTTT	CASSLVAGSRTEAFF
15	TRBV5-1	TRBJ2-7	TRBD2	.	TGCGCCAGCAGCTTGGCCTCCGGGACTAGCTACGAGCAGTACTTC	CASSLASGTSYEQYF
15	TRBV5-1	TRBJ1-1	TRBD1	.	TGCGCCAGCAGCTTGGCTGGGACAGGGTACACTGAAGCTTTCTTT	CASSLAGTGYTEAFF
14	TRBV3-1/TRBV3-2	TRBJ1-5	.	.	TGTGCCAGCAGCCAAGATCGTGGCAGACAGCCCCAGCATTTT	CASSQDRGRQPQHF
13	TRBV7-2	TRBJ1-2	TRBD1	once	TGTGCCAGCAGCTGGGACAGGGCCTATGGCTACACCTTC	CASSWDRAYGYTF
17	TRBV5-1	TRBJ1-2	TRBD1	.	TGCGCCAGCAGCTTGTCGAGGACAGGGCTCTTAGCCTATGGCTACACCTTC	CASSLSRTGLLAYGYTF
13	TRBV10-2	TRBJ2-1	.	.	TGCGCCAGCAGGGATAGCGGATACAATGAGCAGTTCTTC	CASRDSGYNEQFF
15	TRBV5-1	TRBJ1-2	TRBD1	.	TGCGCCAGCAGCTTGGGACAGGGAGCTAACTATGGCTACACCTTC	CASSLGQGANYGYTF
14	TRBV9	TRBJ2-7	.	.	TGTGCCAGCAGCTCGGGATCTGGCTCCTACGAGCAGTACTTC	CASSSGSGSYEQYF
15	TRBV3-1/TRBV3-2	TRBJ1-2	TRBD1	.	TGTGCCAGCAGCCACAGGGGGCGTGATTCGGATGGCTACACCTTC	CASSHRGRDSDGYTF
14	TRBV19	TRBJ2-5	TRBD1	.	TGTGCCAGTAGTTATGGGACAGCACAAGAGACCCAGTACTTC	CASSYGTAQETQYF
14	TRBV28	TRBJ1-1	.	.	TGTGCCAGCACCGCCGGGGGGGGTGGCACTGAAGCTTTCTTT	CASTAGGGGTEAFF
15	TRBV7-9	TRBJ1-1	.	.	TGTGCCAGCAGCCCTCCGACGAGAAGGAGGACTGAAGCTTTCTTT	CASSPPTRRRTEAFF